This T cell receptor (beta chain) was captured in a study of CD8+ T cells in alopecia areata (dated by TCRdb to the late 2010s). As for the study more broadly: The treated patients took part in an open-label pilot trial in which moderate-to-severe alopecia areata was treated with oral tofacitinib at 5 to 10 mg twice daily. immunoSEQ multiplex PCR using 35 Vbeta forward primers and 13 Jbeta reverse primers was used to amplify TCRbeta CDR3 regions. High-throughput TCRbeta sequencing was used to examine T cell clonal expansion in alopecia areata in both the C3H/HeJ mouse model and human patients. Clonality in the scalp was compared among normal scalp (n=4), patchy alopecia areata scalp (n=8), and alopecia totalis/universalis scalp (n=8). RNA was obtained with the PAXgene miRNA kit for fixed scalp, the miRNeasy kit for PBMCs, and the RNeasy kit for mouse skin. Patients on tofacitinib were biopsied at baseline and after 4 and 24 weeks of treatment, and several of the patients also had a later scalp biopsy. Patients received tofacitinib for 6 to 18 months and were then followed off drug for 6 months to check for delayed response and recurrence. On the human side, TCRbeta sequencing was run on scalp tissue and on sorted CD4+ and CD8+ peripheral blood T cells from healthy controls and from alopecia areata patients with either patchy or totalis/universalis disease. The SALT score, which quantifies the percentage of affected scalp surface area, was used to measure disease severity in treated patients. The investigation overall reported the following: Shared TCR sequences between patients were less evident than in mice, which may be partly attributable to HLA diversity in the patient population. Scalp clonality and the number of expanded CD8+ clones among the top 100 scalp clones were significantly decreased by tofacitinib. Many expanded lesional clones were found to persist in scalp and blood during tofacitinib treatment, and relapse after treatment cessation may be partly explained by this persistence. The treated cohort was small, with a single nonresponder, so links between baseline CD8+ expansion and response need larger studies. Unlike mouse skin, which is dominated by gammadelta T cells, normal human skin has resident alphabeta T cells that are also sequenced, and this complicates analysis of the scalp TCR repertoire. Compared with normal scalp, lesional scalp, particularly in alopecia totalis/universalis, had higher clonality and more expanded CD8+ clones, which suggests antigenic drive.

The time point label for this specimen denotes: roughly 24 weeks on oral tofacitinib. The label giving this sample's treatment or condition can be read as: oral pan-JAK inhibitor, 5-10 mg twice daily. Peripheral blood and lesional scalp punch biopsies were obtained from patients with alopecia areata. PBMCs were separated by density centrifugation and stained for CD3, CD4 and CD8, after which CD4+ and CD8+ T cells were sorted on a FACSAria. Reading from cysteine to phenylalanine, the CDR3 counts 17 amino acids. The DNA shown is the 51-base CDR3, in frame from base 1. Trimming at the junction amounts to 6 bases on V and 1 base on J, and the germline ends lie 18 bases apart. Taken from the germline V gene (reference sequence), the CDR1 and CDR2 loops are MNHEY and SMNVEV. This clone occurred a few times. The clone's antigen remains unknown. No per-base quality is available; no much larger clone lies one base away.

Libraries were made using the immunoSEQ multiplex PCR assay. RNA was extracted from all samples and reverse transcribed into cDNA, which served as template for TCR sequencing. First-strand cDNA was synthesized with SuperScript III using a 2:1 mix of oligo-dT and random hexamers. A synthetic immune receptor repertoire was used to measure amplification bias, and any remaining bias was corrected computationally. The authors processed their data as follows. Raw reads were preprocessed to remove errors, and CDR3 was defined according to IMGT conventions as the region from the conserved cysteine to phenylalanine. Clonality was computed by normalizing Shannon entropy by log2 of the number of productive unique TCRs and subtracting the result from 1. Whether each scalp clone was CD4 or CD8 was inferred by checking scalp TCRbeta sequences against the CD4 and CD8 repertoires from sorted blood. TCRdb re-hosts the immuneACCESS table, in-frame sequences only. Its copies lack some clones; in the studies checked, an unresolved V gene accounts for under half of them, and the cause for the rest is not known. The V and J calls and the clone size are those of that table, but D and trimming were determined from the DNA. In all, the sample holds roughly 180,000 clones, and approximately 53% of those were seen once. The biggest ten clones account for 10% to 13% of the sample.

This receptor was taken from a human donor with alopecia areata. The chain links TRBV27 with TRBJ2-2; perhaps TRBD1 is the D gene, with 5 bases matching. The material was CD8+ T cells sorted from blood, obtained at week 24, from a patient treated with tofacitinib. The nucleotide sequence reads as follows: TGTGCCAGCAGAGACTCCTACCGTAGGGGGAACACCGGGGAGCTGTTTTTT. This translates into CASRDSYRRGNTGELFF.